These T cell receptor beta chains were read from a single sample in a study of blood T cell repertoires in COVID-19. Produced via immunoSEQ multiplex PCR; TCRdb's table is partial and in-frame only. The top ten hold roughly 8% of the sample, which has about 190,000 clones, 82% seen once. Specimen: peripheral blood. The receptors originated from a woman aged 60-70 years with COVID-19, enrolled during active disease. Each CDR3 is given with its conserved first and last residue. Each record gives: CDR3 protein, CDR3 DNA, clone size, V gene, D gene, J gene. The D gene is left open where the match is weak. Rows may omit the clone size; those that give it use once, few, many or a size class.

CDR3: CASSSPAAQETQYF; DNA: TGCGCCAGCAGCTCGCCGGCGGCACAAGAGACCCAGTACTTC; size: .; V: TRBV5-1; D: .; J: TRBJ2-5
CDR3: CASSQHRGTEAFF; DNA: TGCGCCAGCAGCCAACACAGGGGCACTGAAGCTTTCTTT; size: .; V: TRBV4-3; D: TRBD1; J: TRBJ1-1
CDR3: CASSQVFAVSNQPQHF; DNA: TGTGCCAGCAGCCAAGTATTCGCGGTGAGCAATCAGCCCCAGCATTTT; size: .; V: TRBV3-1/TRBV3-2; D: .; J: TRBJ1-5
CDR3: CATTGGAGTEAFF; DNA: TGTGCCACAACTGGGGGGGCAGGGACTGAAGCTTTCTTT; size: .; V: TRBV24-1; D: .; J: TRBJ1-1
CDR3: CASARRSFNQPQHF; DNA: TGTGCCTCTGCCCGGAGGAGTTTCAATCAGCCCCAGCATTTT; size: .; V: TRBV28; D: .; J: TRBJ1-5
CDR3: CASSLTSGRAYEQYF; DNA: TGTGCCAGCAGCTTGACTAGCGGGAGGGCCTACGAGCAGTACTTC; size: .; V: TRBV5-5; D: TRBD2; J: TRBJ2-7
CDR3: CSARGVEKLFF; DNA: TGCAGTGCTAGAGGTGTAGAAAAACTGTTTTTT; size: .; V: TRBV20-1; D: .; J: TRBJ1-4
CDR3: CASSMGLAGALQETQYF; DNA: TGTGCCAGTAGTATGGGACTAGCGGGGGCCCTCCAAGAGACCCAGTACTTC; size: .; V: TRBV19; D: TRBD2; J: TRBJ2-5
CDR3: CASSTQGYAYEQYF; DNA: TGTGCCAGCAGCACACAGGGGTACGCCTACGAGCAGTACTTC; size: .; V: TRBV5-6; D: TRBD1; J: TRBJ2-7
CDR3: CASSLAGIPSYNEQFF; DNA: TGTGCCAGCAGCTTGGCGGGGATTCCTTCCTACAATGAGCAGTTCTTC; size: .; V: TRBV5-6; D: .; J: TRBJ2-1
CDR3: CASSPLVGQPDTQYF; DNA: TGTGCCAGCAGCCCCCTAGTGGGGCAACCAGATACGCAGTATTTT; size: .; V: TRBV2; D: .; J: TRBJ2-3
CDR3: CASSYFAGNTIYF; DNA: TGTGCCAGCAGCTACTTTGCGGGAAACACCATATATTTT; size: .; V: TRBV7-8; D: .; J: TRBJ1-3
CDR3: CASSPQGTGTSGANVLTF; DNA: TGTGCCAGCAGCCCTCAGGGGACAGGGACGTCTGGGGCCAACGTCCTGACTTTC; size: once; V: TRBV7-3; D: TRBD1; J: TRBJ2-6
CDR3: CASSPKDGGRGLNYGYTF; DNA: TGTGCCAGCAGCCCGAAGGATGGGGGCCGGGGATTAAACTATGGCTACACCTTC; size: .; V: TRBV7-6; D: .; J: TRBJ1-2
CDR3: CSDRVGNTEAFF; DNA: TGCAGCGACAGGGTTGGGAACACTGAAGCTTTCTTT; size: .; V: TRBV29-1; D: .; J: TRBJ1-1
CDR3: CASSIQMSGEQFF; DNA: TGTGCCAGTAGTATCCAGATGTCGGGTGAGCAGTTCTTC; size: .; V: TRBV19; D: .; J: TRBJ2-1
CDR3: CASSRDRVTGNTIYF; DNA: TGTGCCAGCAGTCGAGACAGGGTGACAGGAAACACCATATATTTT; size: few; V: TRBV2; D: TRBD1; J: TRBJ1-3
CDR3: CASSVDGTNYGYTF; DNA: TGCGCCAGCAGCGTTGACGGGACTAACTATGGCTACACCTTC; size: .; V: TRBV5-1; D: .; J: TRBJ1-2
CDR3: CASSSHEGLAGAQTQYF; DNA: TGTGCCAGCAGCTCCCATGAGGGACTAGCGGGGGCCCAAACGCAGTATTTT; size: once; V: TRBV6-2/TRBV6-3; D: TRBD2; J: TRBJ2-3
CDR3: CASRVSGRAILDTQYF; DNA: TGTGCCAGTAGGGTTAGCGGGAGGGCTATTTTAGATACGCAGTATTTT; size: .; V: TRBV19; D: TRBD2; J: TRBJ2-3
CDR3: CASSMMTAGGLPDTQYF; DNA: TGTGCCAGTAGTATGATGACGGCGGGAGGTCTTCCAGATACGCAGTATTTT; size: .; V: TRBV19; D: TRBD2; J: TRBJ2-3
CDR3: CASSWTSGSPNEQFF; DNA: TGTGCCAGCAGTTGGACTAGCGGGAGCCCCAATGAGCAGTTCTTC; size: .; V: TRBV6-5; D: TRBD2; J: TRBJ2-1
CDR3: CASREGTATLYGYTF; DNA: TGTGCCAGCAGGGAGGGGACAGCCACACTCTATGGCTACACCTTC; size: .; V: TRBV5-4; D: TRBD1; J: TRBJ1-2
CDR3: CASSLRPGAEAFF; DNA: TGCGCCAGCAGCTTGAGACCAGGGGCTGAAGCTTTCTTT; size: few; V: TRBV5-1; D: .; J: TRBJ1-1
CDR3: CASSLSGVEKLFF; DNA: TGTGCCAGCAGTTTATCAGGGGTTGAAAAACTGTTTTTT; size: few; V: TRBV27; D: .; J: TRBJ1-4
CDR3: CASSTHYPGQPQHF; DNA: TGTGCCAGCAGCACTCACTACCCCGGTCAGCCCCAGCATTTT; size: .; V: TRBV7-8; D: .; J: TRBJ1-5
CDR3: CASSLGQFSYNEQFF; DNA: TGTGCCAGCAGCTTGGGACAGTTCTCCTACAATGAGCAGTTCTTC; size: .; V: TRBV5-8; D: .; J: TRBJ2-1
CDR3: CASSLLTVHSGNTIYF; DNA: TGTGCCAGCAGCTTGTTGACAGTCCACTCTGGAAACACCATATATTTT; size: few; V: TRBV5-5; D: .; J: TRBJ1-3
CDR3: CASSPLKGQAEQYF; DNA: TGTGCCAGCTCACCACTGAAGGGACAAGCCGAGCAGTACTTC; size: .; V: TRBV18; D: .; J: TRBJ2-7
CDR3: CASSLGLAGVQTQYF; DNA: TGTGCCAGCAGTCTAGGACTAGCGGGCGTCCAGACCCAGTACTTC; size: .; V: TRBV6-5; D: TRBD2; J: TRBJ2-5
CDR3: CASSPPADTQYF; DNA: TGTGCCAGCTCACCACCCGCAGATACGCAGTATTTT; size: .; V: TRBV18; D: .; J: TRBJ2-3
CDR3: CASSYSTGNTGELFF; DNA: TGTGCCAGCAGTTACTCAACAGGAAACACCGGGGAGCTGTTTTTT; size: .; V: TRBV6-5; D: .; J: TRBJ2-2
CDR3: CASSFSGTGSGYTF; DNA: TGCGCCAGCAGCTTCTCCGGGACAGGGAGCGGCTACACCTTC; size: .; V: TRBV5-1; D: TRBD1; J: TRBJ1-2
CDR3: CASSPLGGVVGNQPQHF; DNA: TGTGCCAGCAGTCCTCTGGGGGGGGTGGTAGGAAATCAGCCCCAGCATTTT; size: .; V: TRBV28; D: .; J: TRBJ1-5
CDR3: CSAWDRNTEAFF; DNA: TGCAGCGCTTGGGACAGGAACACTGAAGCTTTCTTT; size: once; V: TRBV29-1; D: TRBD1; J: TRBJ1-1
CDR3: CASSESGRPDTQYF; DNA: TGCGCCAGCAGTGAGTCTGGCCGCCCAGATACGCAGTATTTT; size: once; V: TRBV10-1; D: .; J: TRBJ2-3
CDR3: CASSSSQGASYEQYF; DNA: TGTGCCAGCAGTTCTTCCCAGGGGGCCTCCTACGAGCAGTACTTC; size: .; V: TRBV28; D: TRBD1; J: TRBJ2-7
CDR3: CASTNGLGQVIGELFF; DNA: TGCGCCAGCACTAACGGTCTCGGACAGGTCATCGGGGAGCTGTTTTTT; size: .; V: TRBV5-1; D: TRBD1; J: TRBJ2-2
CDR3: CASREQGDNTEAFF; DNA: TGCGCCAGCCGCGAACAGGGGGATAACACTGAAGCTTTCTTT; size: .; V: TRBV5-1; D: TRBD1; J: TRBJ1-1
CDR3: CASSTGGARRYTEAFF; DNA: TGCGCCAGCAGCACGGGCGGGGCCAGGAGGTACACTGAAGCTTTCTTT; size: .; V: TRBV5-1; D: .; J: TRBJ1-1
CDR3: CASSLRRINTGELFF; DNA: TGTGCCAGCAGCCTTAGGAGAATTAACACCGGGGAGCTGTTTTTT; size: .; V: TRBV11-1; D: .; J: TRBJ2-2
CDR3: CASAPTSNPGGYTF; DNA: TGCGCCAGTGCTCCTACGTCGAACCCGGGTGGCTACACCTTC; size: once; V: TRBV10-1; D: .; J: TRBJ1-2
CDR3: CASSEGRIMGQGYPQHF; DNA: TGTGCCAGCAGTGAGGGACGAATAATGGGACAGGGGTATCCCCAGCATTTT; size: few; V: TRBV6-1; D: TRBD1; J: TRBJ1-5
CDR3: CASSSSSGYGYTF; DNA: TGTGCCAGCAGCTCGTCATCGGGCTATGGCTACACCTTC; size: .; V: TRBV7-9; D: .; J: TRBJ1-2
CDR3: CASSQPGLAGVTGELFF; DNA: TGTGCCAGCAGCCAACCAGGACTAGCGGGGGTAACCGGGGAGCTGTTTTTT; size: .; V: TRBV3-1/TRBV3-2; D: TRBD2; J: TRBJ2-2